One sample yielded the 12 T cell receptor beta chains listed below, sequenced in a study of PD-L1 blockade in urothelial cancer. Clones were sequenced by immunoSEQ multiplex PCR, and TCRdb holds only the in-frame ones, with some missing. The data show more than 80,000 clones, more than 75% seen once. The sequences come from PBMCs, collected around atezolizumab (anti-PD-L1) treatment. The receptors were sampled from a man between 65 and 85 years old with urothelial cancer.

This clone was seen many times. The genes are TRBV7-9 and TRBJ1-3; D gene unclear. Germline V gives CDR1 SEHNR, CDR2 FQNEAQ (reference sequence). The ends were cut back, 4 bases at V and 0 bases at J, with 7 bases in the middle. CDR3 size: 14 residues. The DNA of the CDR3 is TGTGCCAGCAGCTCGGAGCTCTCTGGAAACACCATATATTTT. This encodes CASSSELSGNTIYF.

This chain links TRBV5-4 with TRBJ2-3, with D tentatively TRBD1 (5 bases). The CDR3 totals 11 residues. Looked up from germline, CDR1 is SGHNT and CDR2 is YYREEE (reference sequence). V lost 4 bases and J lost 7, with 7 bases in between. The CDR3 reads CASSRGNTQYF. DNA of the CDR3: TGTGCCAGCAGCAGGGGAAATACGCAGTATTTT.

V gene TRBV19 combines with J gene TRBJ1-2; D not certain. Between the trimmed V and J ends, which lost 3 bases and 3 bases, there was a span of 17 bases. Germline values: CDR1 LNHDA, CDR2 SQIVND (reference sequence). The CDR3 length is 16 residues. The CDR3 loop reads CASSILKDRRDYGYTF. CDR3 nucleotides: TGTGCCAGTAGTATCCTAAAGGATCGGAGAGACTATGGCTACACCTTC.

This clone was counted a single time. CDR3 region: CASSAFRSGASYNEQFF. The CDR3, as DNA: TGTGCCAGCAGTGCCTTCCGAAGCGGGGCCTCCTACAATGAGCAGTTCTTC. The V gene is TRBV6-1, the J gene TRBJ2-1; 7 nucleotides agree with TRBD2. The CDR3 loop spans 17 amino acids. The ends lost 4 bases at V and 0 bases at J; junction bases unmatched: 9. Germline V gene lookup returns CDR1 MNHNS and CDR2 SASEGT.

A single count supports this clone. The chain links TRBV2 to TRBJ1-1; possibly TRBD1 for D (6 bases). CDR3 length equals 15 residues. Per the germline V gene, CDR1 is SNHLY and CDR2 is FYNNEI. With 6 bases removed from V and 8 bases from J, the gap between germline ends came to 22 bases. For the CDR3, the DNA is TGTGCCAGCAGACCCGAACAATTCTCCCAGGGGGAAGCTTTCTTT. Translation: CASRPEQFSQGEAFF.

The chain joins TRBV9 to TRBJ2-3; D is possibly TRBD2 (6 bases). Per the germline V gene, CDR1 is SGDLS and CDR2 is YYNGEE. CDR3 length equals 15 residues. With 4 bases removed from V and 0 bases from J, the gap between germline ends came to 12 bases. The CDR3 DNA is TGTGCCAGCAGCCCTGGGGGACTGAGCACAGATACGCAGTATTTT. The encoded protein is CASSPGGLSTDTQYF.

The chain links TRBV6-4 to TRBJ2-5; weak D call: TRBD1 (6 bases). V lost 0 bases and J lost 3, with 8 bases in between. This CDR3 contains 14 residues. CDR1 and CDR2 from the germline V gene are MRHNA and SNTAGT. CDR3 residues: CASSDSPGEETQYF. The CDR3 DNA sequence: TGTGCCAGCAGTGACTCTCCAGGGGAAGAGACCCAGTACTTC.

The V gene is TRBV9, the J gene TRBJ2-2; D unresolved. Deletions cut 0 bases from V and 0 bases from J, with 9 bases between. The CDR3 is made up of 16 amino acids. Germline assignment: CDR1 SGDLS and CDR2 YYNGEE. Here the CDR3 DNA reads TGTGCCAGCAGCGTAGAGTGGGCCCCGAACACCGGGGAGCTGTTTTTT. This codes for CASSVEWAPNTGELFF.

This clone has more than one count but fewer than ten. The chain employs TRBV27 and TRBJ2-7, with 12 positions matching TRBD2. CDR3 length: 14 amino acids. The junction had 4 bases not matched to a gene; V was cut back by 5 bases and J by 5 bases. Germline-derived CDR1 and CDR2 are MNHEY and SMNVEV (reference sequence). The CDR3 DNA follows: TGTGCCAGCAGTCCTAGCGGGAGGGTGGACGAGCAGTACTTC. Its protein product is CASSPSGRVDEQYF.

The gene calls are TRBV13 and TRBJ2-2, with TRBD2 matching over 7 bases. In germline, CDR1 is PRHDT, CDR2 FYEKMQ (reference sequence). This CDR3 is built from 17 residues. V trimming: 2 bases; J trimming: 3 bases; junction bases outside the gene matches: 9. CDR3 nucleotide sequence: TGTGCCAGCAGCTTACGGTCCTTGGGGGGGGACACCGGGGAGCTGTTTTTT. Translating gives CASSLRSLGGDTGELFF.

This clone appeared a few times. This chain connects TRBV19 to TRBJ1-1, with TRBD1 as a possible D gene (6 bases). The CDR3 extends over 14 amino acids. Trimming removed 8 bases from V and 4 bases from J, with 17 bases in between. CDR1 LNHDA and CDR2 SQIVND come from the germline V gene (reference sequence). The CDR3, as DNA: TGTGCCAGTGGAATGGGGGGGGCGAGCACTGAAGCTTTCTTT. Encoded protein: CASGMGGASTEAFF.

This chain uses TRBV6-1 with TRBJ2-7, with unresolved D. Germline V gene sequence: CDR1 MNHNS, CDR2 SASEGT. CDR3 length equals 16 residues. With 2 bases removed from V and 3 bases from J, the gap between germline ends came to 17 bases. CDR3 in DNA: TGTGCCAGCAGTGAATTTGGATCCGGCGGAATCTACGAGCAGTACTTC. It encodes CASSEFGSGGIYEQYF.